This TCR beta chain is from a study of siplizumab effects on memory and regulatory T cells. General observations from the study: Tregs proliferating in siplizumab cultures lacked confirmation of their suppressive function. Some alloreactive sequences were traceable to unstimulated CD4+ memory cells, and siplizumab significantly reduced them.

Measured with immunoSEQ multiplex PCR; TCRdb has only the in-frame clones, and not every one. Of roughly 100,000 clones listed, more than 85% are singletons. The table lists this clone with a count of one. Its antigen is as yet unknown. Trimming cost V 6 bases and J 1 base; bases outside gene matches: 6. This CDR3 has 15 amino acids. Per germline, CDR1 LNHDA and CDR2 SQIVND (reference sequence). This TCR derives from a human donor in good health. The J gene is TRBJ1-2, the V gene TRBV19; 9 bases agree with TRBD1. Sequences were obtained from CD4+ T cells sorted from blood. DNA of the CDR3: TGTGCCAGTAGATACACAGGGGGCAATAACTATGGCTACACCTTC. Translating gives CASRYTGGNNYGYTF.